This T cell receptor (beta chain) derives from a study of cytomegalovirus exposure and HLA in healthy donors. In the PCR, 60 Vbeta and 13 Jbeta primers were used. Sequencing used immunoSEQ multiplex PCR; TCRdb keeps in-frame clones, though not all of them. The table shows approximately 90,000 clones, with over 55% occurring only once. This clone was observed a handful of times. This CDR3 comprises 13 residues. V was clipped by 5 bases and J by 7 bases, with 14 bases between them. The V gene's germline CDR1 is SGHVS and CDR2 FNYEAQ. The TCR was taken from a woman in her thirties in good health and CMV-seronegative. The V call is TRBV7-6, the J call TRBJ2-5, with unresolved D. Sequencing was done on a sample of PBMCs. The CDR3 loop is CASSLLERGTQYF. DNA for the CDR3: TGTGCCAGCAGCCTTTTGGAAAGAGGGACCCAGTACTTC.